A single sample gave rise to the 8 T cell receptor beta chains below, sequenced in a study of identical twins. Via MiXCR, TCRdb re-called the 5' RACE reads, giving one row per CDR3 protein. The sample consists of about 1.7 million distinct CDR3 sequences, about 32% of them appearing once. The sample consisted of cord blood. Source of these receptors: a newborn girl in good health.

This clonotype has a handful of counts. The chain links TRBV10-3 to TRBJ1-4; D remains unclear. This CDR3 is 15 amino acids long. The ends were cut back, 10 bases at V and 0 bases at J, with 15 bases in the middle. Germline CDR1 ENHRY, CDR2 SYGVKD. As DNA, the CDR3 is TGTGCCACCGGGAGGGTGGCCGCAACTAATGAAAAACTGTTTTTT. Its translation is CATGRVAATNEKLFF.

Turning to this clonotype: One end of the junction varies from germline; a read error may be responsible. V usage is TRBV13 and J usage is TRBJ2-1; TRBD2 might be the D (6 bases). Germline V CDR1 and CDR2: PRHDT, FYEKMQ (reference sequence). This CDR3 has 14 residues. CDR3 in amino acids: CAGSLEGRYNEQFF. DNA for the CDR3: TGTGCCGGCAGCCTGGAGGGACGATACAATGAGCAGTTCTTC.

V usage is TRBV4-1 and J usage is TRBJ2-1; either TRBD1 or TRBD2 may fit D (5 bases each). Germline loops: CDR1 MGHRA, CDR2 YSYEKL. CDR3 length equals 14 residues. V lost 5 bases and J 7 bases, leaving 15 bases between the germline ends. The CDR3 sequence is CASSSVGRANEQFF. The CDR3 DNA reads TGCGCCAGCAGCTCGGTGGGGCGGGCAAATGAGCAGTTCTTC.

This clonotype was counted many times. The chain combines TRBV25-1 with TRBJ2-3; tentatively, D is TRBD2 (5 bases). V gave up 5 bases and J gave up 1 base, with 10 bases separating them. CDR3 length equals 14 residues. CDR1 MGHDK and CDR2 SYGVNS come from the germline V gene. CDR3 sequence: CASSKLGGTDTQYF. CDR3 sequence (DNA): TGTGCCAGCAGTAAACTCGGGGGCACAGATACGCAGTATTTT.

This clonotype was observed a handful of times. The chain links TRBV7-9 to TRBJ1-1; D gene unclear. Trimming shortened V by 5 bases and J by 7 bases, and 11 bases separated the two germline ends. Germline V gene data show CDR1 as SEHNR and CDR2 as FQNEAQ (reference sequence). The CDR3 runs to 12 residues. CDR3: CASSLRPDEAFF. In DNA form, the CDR3 reads TGTGCCAGCAGCCTACGACCGGATGAAGCTTTCTTT.

The chain has TRBV12-3 or TRBV12-4 and TRBJ1-4; 9 bases are shared with TRBD1. CDR3 length: 14 residues. The ends lost 2 bases at V and 8 bases at J; junction bases unmatched: 3. The CDR3 loop reads CASSLLQGAEKLFF. In DNA, the CDR3 is TGTGCCAGCAGTTTACTACAGGGGGCGGAAAAACTGTTTTTT.

The chain carries TRBV7-2 and TRBJ2-3, with 11 bases matching TRBD2. CDR3 length equals 16 residues. Unmatched junction bases numbered 7, after V lost 5 bases and J lost 3 bases. From germline, CDR1 is SGHTA and CDR2 FQGNSA. CDR3 sequence (DNA): TGTGCCAGCAGCATTCTAGCGGGGGGTTTTACAGATACGCAGTATTTT. Its protein is CASSILAGGFTDTQYF.

This clonotype was seen many times. The V and J genes are TRBV20-1 and TRBJ2-4; D gene unclear. The CDR3 runs 10 residues. Germline CDR1 DFQATT, CDR2 SNEGSKA (reference sequence). V was pared by 0 bases and J by 7 bases, with 1 base between. The CDR3 coding sequence is TGCAGTGCTAGAGATAACATTCAGTACTTC. Translated: CSARDNIQYF.